A selection of T cell receptor beta chains follows, all from one sample in a study of neurological immune-mediated disorders. TCRdb called the 5' RACE reads again in MiXCR, with one record for every CDR3 protein. The sample contains roughly 62,000 distinct CDR3 sequences, more than 9.5% of which appear only once. Material for sequencing was PBMCs. The source of these receptors is a man aged 55 to 70 in good health. The CDR3 runs from the conserved cysteine through the conserved F or W. The order of the fields is V gene, J gene, clone size, D gene, CDR3 DNA, CDR3 protein. D genes are given only for firm matches. The size of a clone is reported for some rows only, either as once, few or many, or as a class for expanded clones.

TRBV7-9,TRBJ2-5,many,TRBD1,TGTGCCAGCAGCTTAAACAGGGGGCTAGAGACCCAGTACTTC,CASSLNRGLETQYF
TRBV14,TRBJ1-1,NA,TRBD1,TGTGCCAGCAGTCGCGACAGGGTGAGGACTGAAGCTTTCTTT,CASSRDRVRTEAFF
TRBV7-2,TRBJ2-1,many,NA,TGTGCCAGCAGCTTAACCGGGATCGGGGAGCAGTTCTTC,CASSLTGIGEQFF
TRBV30,TRBJ1-1,NA,NA,TGTGCCTGGAGTGTAGGGGCAGCCTTCCCCACTGAAGCTTTCTTT,CAWSVGAAFPTEAFF
TRBV2,TRBJ1-4,many,NA,TGTGCCAGCAGTGATAGGGGTGGTAATGAAAAACTGTTTTTT,CASSDRGGNEKLFF
TRBV18,TRBJ1-1,NA,NA,TGTGCCAGCTCACCCCCGATCGCCACTGAAGCTTTCTTT,CASSPPIATEAFF
TRBV5-1,TRBJ2-1,many,TRBD2,TGCGCCAGCAGCTTTTCCTCCGGGGGGGCCGGGGATGAGCAGTTCTTC,CASSFSSGGAGDEQFF
TRBV6-5,TRBJ1-3,many,TRBD1,TGTGCCAGCAGTTATTCAGGGGGCATCGGAAACACCATATATTTT,CASSYSGGIGNTIYF
TRBV20-1,TRBJ1-1,many,NA,TGCAGTGCTCTTACGGGACACCAGACTGAAGCTTTCTTT,CSALTGHQTEAFF
TRBV7-2,TRBJ2-3,many,NA,TGTGCCAGCAGCTTAGGGGGGAGTGATACGCAGTATTTT,CASSLGGSDTQYF
TRBV15,TRBJ1-5,NA,NA,TGTGCCACCAGCAGATCTAAGGGTGGTAATCAGCCCCAGCATTTT,CATSRSKGGNQPQHF
TRBV7-2,TRBJ1-1,many,NA,TGTGCCAGCAGCTTCGGAGGGCGGTGGAACACTGAAGCTTTCTTT,CASSFGGRWNTEAFF
TRBV20-1,TRBJ1-5,many,NA,TGCAGTGCCAAGGATTATAGCAATCAGCCCCAGCATTTT,CSAKDYSNQPQHF
TRBV6-6,TRBJ2-7,few,TRBD1,TGTGCCAGCAGTTACGGTGGGACAGGTACCTACGAGCAGTACTTC,CASSYGGTGTYEQYF
TRBV7-2,TRBJ2-1,many,NA,TGTGCCAGCAGACTCCTCCCAGCGCCCAATGAGCAGTTCTTC,CASRLLPAPNEQFF
TRBV20-1,TRBJ1-5,many,NA,TGCAGTGCTCATACCGGAGATCAGCCCCAGCATTTT,CSAHTGDQPQHF
TRBV7-8,TRBJ2-1,many,NA,TGTGCCAGCAGCTTTGCACAGGGCAATGAGCAGTTCTTC,CASSFAQGNEQFF
TRBV11-2,TRBJ2-1,many,TRBD2,TGTGCCAGCAGCTCAAGCTTAGGTGGGGCTAGCGGAAATGAGCAGTTCTTC,CASSSSLGGASGNEQFF
TRBV7-8,TRBJ2-5,many,TRBD1,TGTGCCAGCAGCGCAGCGGACAGGGAGAAGACCCAGTACTTC,CASSAADREKTQYF
TRBV5-1,TRBJ2-7,many,TRBD1,TGCGCCAGCAGCTGGGGGACAGCCTACGAGCAGTACTTC,CASSWGTAYEQYF
TRBV20-1,TRBJ1-1,many,NA,TGCAGTGCTAGAAAGCCTAGTGGAGGTGTAGGGACTGAAGCTTTCTTT,CSARKPSGGVGTEAFF
TRBV20-1,TRBJ1-1,many,TRBD1,TGCAGTGCTAGGCCCCAGACAGGGGGGAACACTGAAGCTTTCTTT,CSARPQTGGNTEAFF
TRBV18,TRBJ2-1,NA,NA,TGTGCCAGCTCACCACCTATTTCCTTCTCCTACAATGAGCAGTTCTTC,CASSPPISFSYNEQFF
TRBV18,TRBJ2-2,many,TRBD1,TGTGCCAGCTCGCCCCCTCACAGGGGCGGCACCGGGGAGCTGTTTTTT,CASSPPHRGGTGELFF